The 17 T cell receptor beta chains reported below all come from one sample, sequenced in a study of PD-L1 blockade in urothelial cancer. As to time point: peripheral blood 6 weeks after treatment start. Assay: immunoSEQ multiplex PCR; the TCRdb copy retains only in-frame clones and omits some. The sample records around 50,000 clones, approximately 85% being singletons. The input for sequencing was PBMCs, taken around atezolizumab (anti-PD-L1) treatment. The receptors come from a man aged 50-60 years with urothelial cancer.

The V gene is TRBV5-6, the J gene TRBJ1-6; possible D gene TRBD1, 5 bases. The germline gives CDR1 SGHDT, CDR2 YYEEEE. The V gene lost 0 bases and the J gene lost 9 bases, with 13 bases spanning the gap. This CDR3 comprises 15 residues. CDR3 sequence reads: CASSLAWQGTSPLHF. The CDR3, as DNA: TGTGCCAGCAGCTTGGCTTGGCAGGGAACTTCACCCCTCCACTTT.

This rearrangement joins TRBV6-6 to TRBJ2-7; 8 bases agree with TRBD2. CDR1 MNHNY and CDR2 SVGAGI come from the germline V gene (reference sequence). The CDR3 runs 14 residues. V trimming: 10 bases; J trimming: 2 bases; junction bases outside the gene matches: 10. The CDR3 region is CAIQTSGGAYEQYF. In nucleotides, the CDR3 is TGTGCCATCCAGACCAGCGGGGGTGCCTACGAGCAGTACTTC.

The chain links TRBV6-5 to TRBJ1-4; tentatively, D is TRBD1 (6 bases). The CDR3 totals 14 residues. V was trimmed by 6 bases and J by 5 bases, leaving 13 bases between them. Germline lookup yields CDR1 MNHEY and CDR2 SVGAGI. The CDR3 region has the DNA TGTGCCAGCAGGGATGATACAGGGAATGAAAAACTGTTTTTT. It codes for CASRDDTGNEKLFF.

This rearrangement joins TRBV15 to TRBJ2-2; the D is unclear. V lost 0 bases and J lost 6, with 8 bases in between. The CDR3 totals 14 residues. Germline V gives CDR1 LNHNV, CDR2 YYDKDF (reference sequence). CDR3: CATSRDYSSGELFF. DNA for the CDR3: TGTGCCACCAGCAGAGATTACTCGTCCGGGGAGCTGTTTTTT.

The rearrangement joins TRBV11-3 to TRBJ2-2, with D uncertain. Trimming removed 1 base from V and 8 bases from J, with 8 bases in between. CDR1 and CDR2 from the germline V gene are SGHNT and YENEEA. The CDR3 spans 13 residues. DNA for the CDR3: TGTGCCAGCAGCTTAGTACTGACAGGGGAGCTGTTTTTT. This codes for CASSLVLTGELFF.

This chain uses TRBV5-6 with TRBJ2-7; no clear D gene. This CDR3 has 16 amino acids. Germline CDR1 is SGHDT and CDR2 is YYEEEE. Trimming removed 0 bases at V and 0 bases at J, with 13 bases between. CDR3 amino acids: CASSLAALQISYEQYF. The CDR3 DNA sequence: TGTGCCAGCAGCTTGGCTGCTCTTCAGATCTCCTACGAGCAGTACTTC.

V is TRBV7-9 and J is TRBJ2-7; a possible D gene is TRBD2 (5 bases). This CDR3 region has 17 residues. The V gene lost 2 bases and the J gene lost 1 base, with 18 bases spanning the gap. Germline CDR1 and CDR2: SEHNR and FQNEAQ (reference sequence). The CDR3 region is CASSLTNPGIWSYEQYF. CDR3 DNA sequence: TGTGCCAGCAGCTTAACTAACCCCGGGATTTGGTCCTACGAGCAGTACTTC.

The rearrangement joins TRBV5-1 to TRBJ1-1; 7 positions agree with TRBD1. Germline CDR1 is SGHRS and CDR2 is YFSETQ. This CDR3 contains 15 residues. J gave up 0 bases and V 4 bases, and 6 bases lay outside the gene matches. CDR3 sequence (DNA): TGCGCCAGCAGCCGTGACAGGGCTTTGAACACTGAAGCTTTCTTT. This sequence encodes CASSRDRALNTEAFF.

This chain links TRBV18 with TRBJ1-2, with D maybe TRBD1 (5 bases). From germline, CDR1 is KGHSH and CDR2 LQKENI. With 3 bases removed from V and 7 bases from J, the gap between germline ends came to 12 bases. This CDR3 has 13 amino acids. The CDR3 here is CASSPRDSSGYTF. CDR3 DNA: TGTGCCAGCTCACCCAGAGACAGTTCTGGCTACACCTTC.

The chain uses TRBV7-2 and TRBJ2-5; 9 bases map to TRBD2. The CDR3 runs 16 residues. Germline lookup yields CDR1 SGHTA and CDR2 FQGNSA. V shed 0 bases, J shed 2 bases, and the junction held 4 bases outside the gene matches. The CDR3 sequence: CASSLAATSGQETQYF. CDR3 coding DNA: TGTGCCAGCAGCTTAGCGGCGACTAGCGGACAAGAGACCCAGTACTTC.

This chain joins TRBV9 and TRBJ2-5, with 11 bases identical to TRBD2. Germline CDR1 SGDLS, CDR2 YYNGEE. The CDR3 extends over 15 amino acids. The J segment lost 5 bases and the V segment lost 6 bases, leaving 9 bases of the junction unmatched. This chain's CDR3 is CASITSGRLQETQYF. For the CDR3, the DNA is TGTGCCAGCATCACTAGCGGGAGATTACAGGAGACCCAGTACTTC.

This clone appeared a single time. This chain links TRBV5-1 with TRBJ1-4, with D unresolved. V lost 0 bases and J 0 bases, leaving 9 bases between the germline ends. Germline assignment: CDR1 SGHRS and CDR2 YFSETQ. The CDR3 contains 16 residues. CDR3 DNA: TGCGCCAGCAGCTTGGGCAGTTTTGCAACTAATGAAAAACTGTTTTTT. Translated, it gives CASSLGSFATNEKLFF.

The chain is built from TRBV5-6 and TRBJ2-2, with 9 bases lining up with TRBD1. This CDR3 contains 16 residues. The V gene end was trimmed by 4 bases and the J gene end by 4 bases; junction bases not matched to a gene: 8. Germline V gene sequence: CDR1 SGHDT, CDR2 YYEEEE. The CDR3 is CASSVDRGYGTGELFF. CDR3 DNA sequence: TGTGCCAGCAGCGTGGACAGGGGCTACGGCACCGGGGAGCTGTTTTTT.

Only a few counts were recorded for this clone. This chain joins TRBV30 and TRBJ1-4; D uncertain. V lost 1 base and J 3 bases, leaving 3 bases between the germline ends. This CDR3 comprises 12 residues. Germline CDR1 is GTSNPN and CDR2 is SVGIG (reference sequence). This CDR3 reads CAWSASNEKLFF. The CDR3 DNA reads as TGTGCCTGGAGTGCCTCTAATGAAAAACTGTTTTTT.

V gene TRBV7-9 combines with J gene TRBJ2-7; 7 bases are a match to TRBD2. Trimming cost V 1 base and J 6 bases; bases outside gene matches: 9. The length of the CDR3 is 15 residues. Germline V gene lookup returns CDR1 SEHNR and CDR2 FQNEAQ (reference sequence). The CDR3 sequence is CASSLGASKRGEQYF. CDR3 coding DNA: TGTGCCAGCAGCTTAGGGGCCTCAAAGCGGGGCGAGCAGTACTTC.

This clone was recorded once. J is TRBJ2-3 and V is TRBV27; 11 positions match TRBD2. V was pared by 4 bases and J by 4 bases, with 7 bases of the junction left unmatched. Germline CDR1 reads MNHEY; CDR2 reads SMNVEV (reference sequence). The CDR3 has 16 amino acids. The CDR3 DNA follows: TGTGCCAGCAGTTCCAAACTAGCGGGAGTCTCAGATACGCAGTATTTT. It yields the protein CASSSKLAGVSDTQYF.

J is TRBJ1-1 and V is TRBV10-1; D unresolved. The CDR3 is 15 residues long. With 3 bases removed from V and 6 bases from J, the gap between germline ends came to 17 bases. In germline, CDR1 is WNHNN, CDR2 SYGVQD (reference sequence). As DNA, the CDR3 is TGCGCCAGCAGTGACCGTAAATTGGGGAGGTCTGAAGCTTTCTTT. This gives the protein CASSDRKLGRSEAFF.